These 22 T cell receptor beta chains were all obtained from the same sample, sequenced in a study of tumor-infiltrating lymphocytes in primary liver carcinoma. Total RNA and DNA came together from approximately 20-30 mg of bulk tissue without cell sorting. A primer matching the constant region was used to make TCR beta cDNA from approximately 0.55 ug of total RNA. Nested multiplex PCR, run for three rounds with slightly modified ARM-PCR, yielded TCR beta libraries. The opening two PCR rounds, about 10 cycles each, paired TRBV1-TRBV30 forward primers with a C-beta reverse primer. TCRdb called the multiplex PCR reads again in MiXCR, with one record for every CDR3 protein. The data show approximately 88,000 distinct CDR3 sequences, around 68% seen once. Sequencing was carried out using tumor-adjacent normal liver tissue. These receptors were obtained from a man between 35 and 55 years old with primary liver carcinoma and hepatitis B virus infection.

In its sample, this clonotype was seen once. V usage is TRBV6-2 or TRBV6-3 and J usage is TRBJ2-2, with TRBD1 identical over 10 bases. This CDR3 contains 16 residues. V gave up 4 bases and J gave up 4 bases; unmatched junction bases: 6. CDR1 and CDR2 (germline): MNHEY, SVGEGT. The CDR3 nucleotides are TGTGCCAGCAGTTCTCCGGGACAGGGGTTCACCGGGGAGCTGTTTTTT. This sequence encodes CASSSPGQGFTGELFF.

In the case of this clonotype: Its ends do not fully match the called genes, so a read error is possible. The chain is built from TRBV11-2 and TRBJ2-1; D ambiguous. The CDR3 has 11 residues. Looked up from germline, CDR1 is SGHAT and CDR2 is FQNNGV. CDR3 bases: TGTGCCATCAGCTCGCTCTATGAGCAGTTCTTC. This encodes CAISSLYEQFF.

On this clonotype itself: Because the CDR3 is missing its conserved closing phenylalanine or tryptophan, this is likely a read error. This chain links TRBV7-9 with TRBJ2-7; a possible D gene is TRBD1 (6 bases). Looked up from germline, CDR1 is SEHNR and CDR2 is FQNEAQ (reference sequence). The CDR3 runs to 14 residues. The V gene lost 6 bases and the J gene lost 1 base, with 13 bases spanning the gap. CDR3 DNA: TGTGCCAGCAGGGAAGGGGGACATTCCTACGAGCAGTACCTC. Encoded protein: CASREGGHSYEQYL.

V and J are TRBV19 and TRBJ2-5; TRBD2 matches 10 bases. This CDR3 is 16 amino acids long. CDR1 and CDR2 from the germline V gene are LNHDA and SQIVND (reference sequence). The V and J ends lost 3 bases and 2 bases, in that order; junction bases with no gene match: 6. Here the CDR3 DNA reads TGTGCCAGTAGTATGGGACTAGCGATTCCACAAGAGACCCAGTACTTC. It translates to CASSMGLAIPQETQYF.

As regards this clonotype: A much larger clone is a single base away; this may be a read error. V and J are TRBV10-2 and TRBJ2-3; maybe TRBD2 (6 bases). The germline V gene encodes CDR1 WSHSY and CDR2 SAAADI. The CDR3 length is 14 residues. CDR3 in amino acids: CASRRGQHTDTRYF. The CDR3 nucleotides read TGCGCCAGCAGGCGGGGCCAGCACACAGATACGCGGTATTTT.

The gene calls are TRBV28 and TRBJ2-5; no clear D. The germline V and J ends were trimmed by 6 bases and 8 bases, with 10 bases remaining between them. Per the germline V gene, CDR1 is MDHEN and CDR2 is SYDVKM. The CDR3 totals 11 residues. CDR3 coding DNA: TGTGCCAGCAGAGGGCGCGAAACCCAGTACTTC. It codes for CASRGRETQYF.

The chain combines TRBV11-2 with TRBJ2-1, with 8 bases that match TRBD2. This CDR3 comprises 16 residues. CDR1 is SGHAT, CDR2 FQNNGV, per germline. V lost 1 base, J lost 6 bases, and 8 bases stayed unmatched. The CDR3 here is CASSLVGGTRGNEQFF. DNA of the CDR3: TGTGCCAGCAGCTTAGTGGGTGGGACTAGAGGCAATGAGCAGTTCTTC.

Points on this clonotype: This likely comes from a read error, as the CDR3 has no conserved phenylalanine or tryptophan at its end. The V call is TRBV5-8, the J call TRBJ2-5; a weak D match, TRBD1 (5 bases). Trimming removed 6 bases at V and 3 bases at J, with 18 bases between. Per germline, CDR1 SGHTS and CDR2 YDEGEE. This CDR3 has 15 residues. The CDR3 sequence is CASTQGPHMKETQYL. The CDR3 DNA sequence: TGTGCCAGCACCCAGGGCCCTCACATGAAAGAGACCCAGTACCTC.

Of note for this clonotype: Germline and junction disagree at one end, which may indicate a read error. The chain uses TRBV11-2 and TRBJ2-7; TRBD1 aligns across 7 bases. The CDR3 has 12 residues. Per the germline V gene, CDR1 is SGHAT and CDR2 is FQNNGV. CDR3 amino acids: CASSPDRTLRYF. The CDR3 DNA follows: TGTGCTAGCAGCCCGGACAGGACTCTAAGGTACTTC.

As concerns this clonotype: A read error is possible here, since a much larger clone lies one base away. V gene TRBV5-4 combines with J gene TRBJ2-1; D tentatively reads TRBD1 or TRBD2 (5 bases each). Germline V lookup: CDR1 SGHNT, CDR2 YYREEE (reference sequence). This CDR3 contains 15 residues. The CDR3 region has the DNA TGTGCCGGCAGCCGCTGGGACGTCGGGGCCTATGAGCAGTTCTTC. Translation: CAGSRWDVGAYEQFF.

This clonotype came up many times. V is TRBV6-2 or TRBV6-3 and J is TRBJ2-7; D gene unclear. Trimming stripped 0 bases from V and 6 bases from J, with 12 bases between. CDR1 is MNHEY, CDR2 SVGEGT, per germline. The CDR3 sequence is 14 residues long. Here the CDR3 reads CASSYSSPASEQYF. The CDR3 DNA is TGTGCCAGCAGTTACTCGAGTCCGGCGAGCGAGCAGTACTTC.

This chain joins TRBV11-1 and TRBJ2-7; TRBD1 might be the D (6 bases). Germline V lookup: CDR1 SGHAT, CDR2 FQDESV (reference sequence). The V and J ends lost 9 bases and 6 bases respectively, with 18 bases between them. This CDR3 has 13 amino acids. CDR3 loop: CASSLQRGSEQYF. In DNA, the CDR3 is TGTGCCAGTAGCCTTCAAAGGGGGTCCGAGCAGTACTTC.

Only one count was recorded for this clonotype. At one of its ends the junction is not consistent with the germline gene, which may arise from a read error. The genes are TRBV11-2 and TRBJ2-1; TRBD2 matches 7 bases. Germline V gives CDR1 SGHAT, CDR2 FQNNGV. CDR3 length: 16 residues. Here the CDR3 reads CASSLILERDYNEQFF. DNA of the CDR3: TGTGCCAGCAGCTTAATTCTAGAACGGGACTACAATGAACAGTTCTTC.

The rearrangement joins TRBV12-3 or TRBV12-4 to TRBJ2-7; no clear D. Trimming shortened V by 1 base and J by 6 bases, and 13 bases separated the two germline ends. The CDR3 contains 14 residues. The CDR3 sequence: CASSLGESYREQYF. In DNA form, the CDR3 reads TGTGCCAGCAGTTTAGGAGAGAGCTATCGCGAGCAGTACTTC.

The chain's CDR3 is CASSATSGTGSGEYYF. The CDR3 nucleotides are TGCGCCAGCAGCGCGACTAGCGGGACCGGCTCGGGGGAGTATTACTTC. J is TRBJ2-7 and V is TRBV4-1, with 11 bases identical to TRBD2. V lost 5 bases to trimming and J lost 13 bases; unmatched junction nucleotides: 19. The V gene's germline CDR1 is MGHRA and CDR2 YSYEKL. CDR3 length equals 16 residues.

In regard to this clonotype: The junction differs from germline at one of its ends, possibly a read error. The rearrangement joins TRBV4-2 to TRBJ2-6; D possibly corresponds to TRBD1 (6 bases). Per germline, CDR1 LGHNA and CDR2 YNFKEQ. The CDR3 has 18 residues. Here the CDR3 reads CASSQDGQSSTGADVLTF. The DNA of the CDR3 is TGTGCCAGCAGCCAAGATGGACAGAGTAGCACTGGGGCCGACGTCCTGACTTTC.

This clonotype was detected a few times. The chain recombines TRBV5-1 with TRBJ2-2; 11 nucleotides agree with TRBD1. Germline V gene lookup returns CDR1 SGHRS and CDR2 YFSETQ. The CDR3 length is 16 residues. V shed 4 bases, J shed 3 bases, and the junction held 5 bases outside the gene matches. In DNA, the CDR3 is TGCGCCAGCAGCCTCAGGACAGGGGGCGACACCGGGGAGCTGTTTTTT. It is translated as CASSLRTGGDTGELFF. The whole variable domain, remainder taken from reference TRBV5-1 and TRBJ2-2, is KAGVTQTPRYLIKTRGQQVTLSCSPISGHRSVSWYQQTPGQGLQFLFEYFSETQRNKGNFPGRFSGRQFSNSRSEMNVSTLELGDSALYLCASSLRTGGDTGELFFGEGSRLTVL.

This clonotype occurred a few times. The chain couples TRBV27 to TRBJ1-1; D is uncertain. Germline V CDR1 and CDR2: MNHEY, SMNVEV (reference sequence). The CDR3 loop spans 13 amino acids. V was trimmed by 0 bases and J by 5 bases, leaving 7 bases between them. CDR3 nucleotides: TGTGCCAGCAGTTTATCGGGCGGTACTGAAGCTTTCTTT. It translates to CASSLSGGTEAFF.

The sample holds a few counts of this clonotype. One base away lies a much larger clone, so this may be a sequencing read error. V gene TRBV4-1 combines with J gene TRBJ1-2, with D tentatively TRBD1 (6 bases). The germline V gene encodes CDR1 MGHRA and CDR2 YSYEKL. There are 14 residues in the CDR3. The CDR3 DNA reads as TGCGCCAGCAACCAAGAACCGGGGGCCTATGGCTACACCTTC. Protein product: CASNQEPGAYGYTF.

J is TRBJ2-5 and V is TRBV28; the D gene is possibly TRBD2 (6 bases). Germline V gene lookup returns CDR1 MDHEN and CDR2 SYDVKM. Trimming removed 6 bases at V and 1 base at J, with 12 bases between. The CDR3 runs to 14 residues. CDR3 coding DNA: TGTGCCAGCAGACCCGGGACTGGCCAAGAGACCCAGTACTTC. This codes for CASRPGTGQETQYF. The complete variable domain, with remaining parts taken from reference TRBV28 and TRBJ2-5, reads DVKVTQSSRYLVKRTGEKVFLECVQDMDHENMFWYRQDPGLGLRLIYFSYDVKMKEKGDIPEGYSVSREKKERFSLILESASTNQTSMYLCASRPGTGQETQYFGPGTRLLVL.

Turning to this clonotype: A read error may produce the germline difference seen at one junction end. V and J are TRBV11-2 and TRBJ1-4; tentative D call: TRBD1 (5 bases). CDR3 length: 14 amino acids. From germline, CDR1 is SGHAT and CDR2 FQNNGV. The CDR3 here is CASSLEVGVEKLFF. The CDR3 DNA sequence: TGTGCCAGCAGCTTGGAGGTAGGGGTCGAAAAACTGTTTTTC. The full variable domain, completed using reference TRBV11-2 and TRBJ1-4, is EAGVAQSPRYKIIEKRQSVAFWCNPISGHATLYWYQQILGQGPKLLIQFQNNGVVDDSQLPKDRFSAERLKGVDSTLKIQPAKLEDSAVYLCASSLEVGVEKLFFGSGTQLSVL.

Ten or more counts support this clonotype. The chain carries TRBV7-8 and TRBJ2-2; D possibly corresponds to TRBD1 (6 bases). CDR3 length: 14 amino acids. Trimming removed 5 bases from V and 3 bases from J, with 10 bases in between. Germline values: CDR1 SGHVS, CDR2 FQNEAQ. The CDR3 here is CASSPQGYTGELFF. CDR3 nucleotide sequence: TGTGCCAGCAGCCCCCAGGGGTACACCGGGGAGCTGTTTTTT.